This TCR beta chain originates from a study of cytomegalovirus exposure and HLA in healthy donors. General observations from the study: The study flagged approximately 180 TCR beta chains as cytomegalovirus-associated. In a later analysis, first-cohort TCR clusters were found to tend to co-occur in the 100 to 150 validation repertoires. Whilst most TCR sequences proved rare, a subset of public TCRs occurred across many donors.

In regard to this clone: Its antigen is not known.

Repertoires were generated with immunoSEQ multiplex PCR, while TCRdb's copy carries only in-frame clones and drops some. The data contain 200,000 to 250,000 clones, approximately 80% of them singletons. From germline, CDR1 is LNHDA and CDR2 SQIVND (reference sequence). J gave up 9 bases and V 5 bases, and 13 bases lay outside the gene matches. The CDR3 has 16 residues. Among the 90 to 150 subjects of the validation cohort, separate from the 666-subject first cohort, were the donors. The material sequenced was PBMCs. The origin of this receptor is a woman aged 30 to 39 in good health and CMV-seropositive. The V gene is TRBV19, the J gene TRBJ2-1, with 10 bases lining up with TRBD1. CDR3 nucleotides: TGTGCCAGTAGTCCCGGGGGACAGGGGAATTGGTTTGAGCAGTTCTTC. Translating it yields CASSPGGQGNWFEQFF.